Listed below are T cell receptor beta chains from one sample, sequenced in a study of shared clonotypes between healthy human individuals. The repertoire was sequenced with immunoSEQ multiplex PCR; TCRdb's copy has only in-frame clones and lacks some. This table has about 2 million clones, about 95% appearing once. The specimen was naive CD8+ T cells sorted from blood. Receptors originate from a man younger than 30 in good health. Both conserved end residues are trimmed from each CDR3.

CDR3 protein	V gene	J gene
AWALAGGIDEQF	TRBV30	TRBJ2-1
ASSLGTAGFHNEQF	TRBV7-9	TRBJ2-1
ASSFPEGSLVETQY	TRBV28	TRBJ2-5
ATAPGNTIY	TRBV6-5	TRBJ1-3
ASSVQGLNTEAF	TRBV19	TRBJ1-1
ASSPDGTSKVQPQH	TRBV27	TRBJ1-5
ATSRVGGLIEQF	TRBV15	TRBJ2-1
ASSPRDRNTGELF	TRBV4-1	TRBJ2-2
ASSLWLGTRDQPQH	TRBV7-9	TRBJ1-5
AWSVMQITNEKLF	TRBV30	TRBJ1-4
ASSYSGRGHEQY	TRBV6-5	TRBJ2-7
ASSVEGITDTQY	TRBV9	TRBJ2-3
ASSSQITTGGYT	TRBV7-2	TRBJ1-2
ASSLWGPGESMAF	TRBV5-4	TRBJ1-1
ASSYGTPINTGELF	TRBV6-5	TRBJ2-2
ASSQDWTGPPGELF	TRBV4-3	TRBJ2-2
ATSRGGSATDTQY	TRBV15	TRBJ2-3
ASSLSSGGEDYGYT	TRBV27	TRBJ1-2
AWSIQNNSPLH	TRBV30	TRBJ1-6
ASSSPTGIETQY	TRBV27	TRBJ2-5
AWRGQGEINDQPQH	TRBV30	TRBJ1-5
ASRPIAGGMNIQY	TRBV27	TRBJ2-4
ASSYGQGDEQY	TRBV6-6	TRBJ2-7
ASSVSPYEQY	TRBV25-1	TRBJ2-7
ASSEIFRTVTDTQY	TRBV2	TRBJ2-3
AWESRVWAEGETQY	TRBV30	TRBJ2-5
ASSPNRGQNENTEAF	TRBV11-2	TRBJ1-1
ASSRDNYEQY	TRBV5-1	TRBJ2-7
AWSVGLAGAHEQY	TRBV30	TRBJ2-7
ASSRTVYEQY	TRBV11-2	TRBJ2-7
ATSSVKNTEAF	TRBV15	TRBJ1-1
ASSLYFGGSTEAF	TRBV27	TRBJ1-1
ASSPGQGLTQY	TRBV6-5	TRBJ2-3
ASSFPSGPSTDTQY	TRBV7-2	TRBJ2-3
ASSLGLAGPSTDTQY	TRBV13	TRBJ2-3
ASSWGLAGALPYEQY	TRBV5-5	TRBJ2-7
ASSLGTAPGRETQY	TRBV7-9	TRBJ2-5
ASSLLIAGPYNEQF	TRBV27	TRBJ2-1
ASSLAPTEAF	TRBV7-9	TRBJ1-1
ASSQRQPGLNTGELF	TRBV4-2	TRBJ2-2
ASSSTPGQTKRDTEAF	TRBV7-9	TRBJ1-1
ASSPGPRHYEQY	TRBV25-1	TRBJ2-7
SASRTGGPEQY	TRBV29-1	TRBJ2-7
ASSHPGTGILEAF	TRBV4-3	TRBJ1-1
ASSLRFGQNQPQH	TRBV4-1	TRBJ1-5
ASSLSVGTVLYEQY	TRBV27	TRBJ2-7
ASSFSGLGTDTQY	TRBV6-5	TRBJ2-3
ASSEALRSSGNTIY	TRBV2	TRBJ1-3
ASSEGPGLAAPYPQY	TRBV6-1	TRBJ2-5
ASSFDRTENLYGYT	TRBV13	TRBJ1-2
ASSYVGTPYEQY	TRBV6-5	TRBJ2-7
ASSFGQASNQPQH	TRBV4-1	TRBJ1-5
ASSLAGNYGYT	TRBV5-4	TRBJ1-2
ATSRGANTGELF	TRBV19	TRBJ2-2
ASSSTGAHTEAF	TRBV9	TRBJ1-1
ASSQDLGESYEQY	TRBV4-2	TRBJ2-7
ASTRDSTYEQY	TRBV19	TRBJ2-7
ASSSVAGGTDTQY	TRBV7-9	TRBJ2-3